Listed here are 4 T cell receptor beta chains from one sample, sequenced in a study of blood T cell repertoires in COVID-19. Sequencing used immunoSEQ multiplex PCR; TCRdb keeps in-frame clones, though not all of them. This sample has about 84,000 clones, with over 80% found just once. What was sequenced was peripheral blood. These receptors originate from a woman older than 75 with acute or convalescent COVID-19.

The chain is built from TRBV2 and TRBJ2-3; possibly TRBD1 for D (6 bases). Trimming pared 9 bases from V and 2 bases from J, leaving 9 bases between. Germline V lookup: CDR1 SNHLY, CDR2 FYNNEI. CDR3 length equals 12 residues. CDR3 residues: CARGQFTDTQYF. The CDR3 DNA reads TGTGCCAGAGGACAGTTCACAGATACGCAGTATTTT.

The chain recombines TRBV11-1 with TRBJ2-3; 8 nucleotides align to TRBD2. CDR1 SGHAT and CDR2 FQDESV come from the germline V gene (reference sequence). CDR3 length: 15 residues. The ends lost 4 bases at V and 1 base at J; junction bases unmatched: 4. The CDR3 reads CASSSGLAGTDTQYF. The CDR3 DNA reads TGTGCCAGCAGCTCCGGACTAGCCGGCACAGATACGCAGTATTTT.

The V and J genes are TRBV18 and TRBJ1-5, with unresolved D. Looked up from germline, CDR1 is KGHSH and CDR2 is LQKENI. The CDR3 has 13 amino acids. V dropped 5 bases and J dropped 5 bases, with 10 bases sitting between them. Here the CDR3 reads CASSSVADQPQHF. In DNA form, the CDR3 reads TGTGCCAGCTCATCGGTTGCTGATCAGCCCCAGCATTTT.

J is TRBJ2-7 and V is TRBV7-2, with a possible D match to TRBD2 (6 bases). The CDR3 contains 14 residues. The ends were cut back, 5 bases at V and 0 bases at J, with 11 bases in the middle. The V gene's germline CDR1 is SGHTA and CDR2 FQGNSA. CDR3 protein: CASSPGLHSYEQYF. The CDR3 DNA is TGTGCCAGCAGCCCCGGACTACACTCCTACGAGCAGTACTTC.